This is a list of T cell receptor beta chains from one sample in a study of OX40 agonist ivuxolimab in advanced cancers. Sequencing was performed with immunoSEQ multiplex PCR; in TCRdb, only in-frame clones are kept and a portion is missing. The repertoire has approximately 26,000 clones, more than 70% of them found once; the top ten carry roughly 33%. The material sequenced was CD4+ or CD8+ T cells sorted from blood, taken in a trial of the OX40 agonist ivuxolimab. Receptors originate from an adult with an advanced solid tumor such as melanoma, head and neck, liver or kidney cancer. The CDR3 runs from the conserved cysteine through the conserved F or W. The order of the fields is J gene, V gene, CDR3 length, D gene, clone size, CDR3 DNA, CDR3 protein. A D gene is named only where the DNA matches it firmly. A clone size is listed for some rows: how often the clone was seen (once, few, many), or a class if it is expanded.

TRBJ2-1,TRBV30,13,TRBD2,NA,TGTGCCTTCACTAGCGGGGACAACAATGAGCAGTTCTTC,CAFTSGDNNEQFF
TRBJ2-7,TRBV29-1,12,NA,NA,TGCAGCGTTGAAGGCATAGGCAACGAGCAGTACTTC,CSVEGIGNEQYF
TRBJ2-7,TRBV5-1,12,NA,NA,TGCGCCAGCACGGGGGACTCCTACGAGCAGTACTTC,CASTGDSYEQYF
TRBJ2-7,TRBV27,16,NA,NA,TGTGCCAGCAGTTCGTCTCCGGGATCAGCACAATACGAGCAGTACTTC,CASSSSPGSAQYEQYF
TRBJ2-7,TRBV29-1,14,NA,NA,TGCAGCGTTGAAGAGGGACACCTTTCTCGGGAGCAGTACTTC,CSVEEGHLSREQYF
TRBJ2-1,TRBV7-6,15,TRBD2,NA,TGTGCCAGCAGCTTAGTCGCTAGCGGGTACAATGAGCAGTTCTTC,CASSLVASGYNEQFF
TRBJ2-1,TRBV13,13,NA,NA,TGTGCCGTCAGCCAGGGGGGTTACAATGAGCAGTTCTTC,CAVSQGGYNEQFF
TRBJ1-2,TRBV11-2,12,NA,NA,TGTGCCAGCAGCAACGTAGAAGGGCGGATGGTCTTC,CASSNVEGRMVF
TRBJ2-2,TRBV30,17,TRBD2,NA,TGTGCCTGGAGTGTAGTCCTAGCGGGAGCGAACACCGGGGAGCTGTTTTTT,CAWSVVLAGANTGELFF
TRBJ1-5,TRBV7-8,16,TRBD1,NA,TGTGCCAGCAGCTTAGCAGTGACAGGGGGCAATCAGCCCCAGCATTTT,CASSLAVTGGNQPQHF
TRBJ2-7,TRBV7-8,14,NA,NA,TGTGCCAGCAGCTTAGACGGACTTACCTACGAGCAGTACTTC,CASSLDGLTYEQYF
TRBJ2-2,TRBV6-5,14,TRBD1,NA,TGTGCCAGCAGTTACGGACAGGCCACCGGGGAGCTGTTTTTT,CASSYGQATGELFF
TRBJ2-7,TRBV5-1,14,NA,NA,TGCGCCAGCAGCTTAGCCCAGGGAGTCTACGAGCAGTACTTC,CASSLAQGVYEQYF
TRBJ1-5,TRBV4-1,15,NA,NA,TGCGCCAGCAGCCAAGATTCCCGAACCAATCAGCCCCAGCATTTT,CASSQDSRTNQPQHF
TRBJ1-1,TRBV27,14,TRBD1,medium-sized,TGTGCCAGCAGTTTTGGAGGGACAGTCACTGAAGCTTTCTTT,CASSFGGTVTEAFF
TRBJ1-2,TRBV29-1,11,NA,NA,TGCAGCGCTCTAATGGGGGAGCTCTACACCTTC,CSALMGELYTF
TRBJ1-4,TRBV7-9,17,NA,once,TGTGCCAGCAGCTCGATCCCGGCGGGACTGATTAATGAAAAACTGTTTTTT,CASSSIPAGLINEKLFF
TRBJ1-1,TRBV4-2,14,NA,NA,TGTGCCAGCAGGCCCTTACTAGGGAACACTGAAGCTTTCTTT,CASRPLLGNTEAFF
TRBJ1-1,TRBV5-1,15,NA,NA,TGCGCCAGCAGCTTGGCCTTCCTGGGGAACACTGAAGCTTTCTTT,CASSLAFLGNTEAFF
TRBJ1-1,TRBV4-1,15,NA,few,TGCGCCAGCAGCCAAGCCCTGGTGGCGTTCAGAGAAGCTTTCTTT,CASSQALVAFREAFF
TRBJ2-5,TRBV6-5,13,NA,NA,TGTGCCAGCGGCGCGGCGCTCCAAGAGACCCAGTACTTC,CASGAALQETQYF
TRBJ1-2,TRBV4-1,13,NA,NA,TGCGCCAGCAGCCAAGAGACCAGGGCTGGCTACACCTTC,CASSQETRAGYTF
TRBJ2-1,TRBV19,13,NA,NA,TGTGCCAGTAGTATGAACGGGTACAATGAGCAGTTCTTC,CASSMNGYNEQFF
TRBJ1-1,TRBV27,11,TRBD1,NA,TGTGCCAGCACCGGACAGGGGTGGGCTTTCTTT,CASTGQGWAFF
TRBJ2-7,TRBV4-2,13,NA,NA,TGTGCCAGCAGCCAAGACTCTTTGGGTAGGCAGTACTTC,CASSQDSLGRQYF
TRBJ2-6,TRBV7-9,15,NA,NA,TGTGCCAGCAGCCCGGGGGCGAGTGGGGCCAACGTCCTGACTTTC,CASSPGASGANVLTF
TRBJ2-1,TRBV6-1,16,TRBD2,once,TGTGCCAGCAGTGACCGAGGGACTAGCTCCTACAATGAGCAGTTCTTC,CASSDRGTSSYNEQFF
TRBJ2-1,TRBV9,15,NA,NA,TGTGCCAGCAGCGTAGTCGGGCGGGATGGTAATGAGCAGTTCTTC,CASSVVGRDGNEQFF
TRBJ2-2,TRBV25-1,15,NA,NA,TGTGCCAGCAGTGAAGGGACCAACAGCACCGGGGAGCTGTTTTTT,CASSEGTNSTGELFF
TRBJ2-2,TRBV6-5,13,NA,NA,TGTGCCAGCAGTTACTGGGGTGCAGGGGAGCTGTTTTTT,CASSYWGAGELFF
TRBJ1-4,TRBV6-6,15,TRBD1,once,TGTGCCAGCAGTCGGACAGGGGGAACTAATGAAAAACTGTTTTTT,CASSRTGGTNEKLFF
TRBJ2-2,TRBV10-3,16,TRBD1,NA,TGTGCCATCAGTGAGGACAGGGGCACGAACACCGGGGAGCTGTTTTTT,CAISEDRGTNTGELFF
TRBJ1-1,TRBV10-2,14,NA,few,TGCGCCAGCCGGGATCCGACAGAGCACACTGAAGCTTTCTTT,CASRDPTEHTEAFF
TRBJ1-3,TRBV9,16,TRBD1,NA,TGTGCCAGCAGCGTAGACGGACAGGGGAATGGAAACACCATATATTTT,CASSVDGQGNGNTIYF
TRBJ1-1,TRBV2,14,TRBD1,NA,TGTGCCAGCCTGGGACAGGTTTTTGACACTGAAGCTTTCTTT,CASLGQVFDTEAFF
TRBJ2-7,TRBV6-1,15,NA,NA,TGTGCCAGCAGATCGACTCAGGGACCGACCTACGAGCAGTACTTC,CASRSTQGPTYEQYF
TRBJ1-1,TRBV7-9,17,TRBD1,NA,TGTGCCAGCAGCTGGGACAGGGAGGGAAGGATGAACACTGAAGCTTTCTTT,CASSWDREGRMNTEAFF
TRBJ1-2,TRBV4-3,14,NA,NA,TGCGCCAGCAGCTTGGAGTCCCGGGGCTGGGGCTACACCTTC,CASSLESRGWGYTF
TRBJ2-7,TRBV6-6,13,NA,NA,TGTGCCAGCAGGGGAGACGGCTCCTACGAGCAGTACTTC,CASRGDGSYEQYF
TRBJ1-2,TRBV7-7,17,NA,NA,TGTGCTAGCAGCCCACGAGTTAAGGCCCCACTCATCTATGGCTACACCTTC,CASSPRVKAPLIYGYTF
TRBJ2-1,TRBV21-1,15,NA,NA,TGTGCCAGCACCAATAGCGGGAGGCCCGGGAGGGAGCAGTTCTTC,CASTNSGRPGREQFF
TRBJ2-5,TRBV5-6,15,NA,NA,TGTGCCAGCAGCTCACGAGGGACCGCCATGGAGACCCAGTACTTC,CASSSRGTAMETQYF
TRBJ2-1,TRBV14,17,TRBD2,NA,TGTGCCAGCAGCCAAGTTCGACTAGCGGGACTCTACAATGAGCAGTTCTTC,CASSQVRLAGLYNEQFF
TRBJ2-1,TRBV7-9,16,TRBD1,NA,TGTGCCAGCAGCTTAGGGAGGACAGGGGGCTCGAATGAGCAGTTCTTC,CASSLGRTGGSNEQFF